The 10 T cell receptor beta chains listed next were all sequenced from one sample in a study of CD8 T cells in Susac syndrome. The authors reverse transcribed about 0.5 to 1 ug RNA with random hexamers. TCRdb analysed the immunoSEQ multiplex PCR reads with MiXCR anew, one entry per CDR3 protein. The table shows over 130,000 distinct CDR3 sequences, with approximately 95% occurring only once. What was sequenced was CD4+ T cells from PBMCs. These receptor sequences come from a human donor with multiple sclerosis.

DNA of the CDR3: TGCAGTGCTACCTTCCTCCAGGGAGGTGATGGCTACACCTTC. Its protein is CSATFLQGGDGYTF. The V and J genes are TRBV20-1 and TRBJ1-2, with D possibly TRBD1 on 5 matching bases. Trimming shortened V by 4 bases and J by 6 bases, and 18 bases separated the two germline ends. The CDR3 contains 14 residues. Germline V gives CDR1 DFQATT, CDR2 SNEGSKA (reference sequence).

V and J are TRBV9 and TRBJ2-3; 7 bases are a match to TRBD2. CDR1 SGDLS and CDR2 YYNGEE come from the germline V gene. CDR3 length: 19 residues. V was clipped by 4 bases and J by 0 bases; unmatched bases: 17. The CDR3 DNA reads TGTGCCAGCAGCAAGGAGCTAGCGGCGGCGGGGTGGAGCACAGATACGCAGTATTTT. Amino acids: CASSKELAAAGWSTDTQYF.

The CDR3 is CSASPLAGRTDTQYF. The CDR3 bases are TGCAGTGCTAGTCCCTTAGCGGGTCGCACAGATACGCAGTATTTT. This sequence joins TRBV20-1 and TRBJ2-3, with 7 nucleotides matching TRBD2. J was trimmed by 1 base and V by 3 bases; bases with no gene match: 7. The V gene's germline CDR1 is DFQATT and CDR2 SNEGSKA (reference sequence). The CDR3 contains 15 residues.

The rearrangement links TRBV7-3 to TRBJ1-1; D uncertain. V gave up 3 bases and J gave up 5 bases, with 13 bases separating them. CDR1 SGHTA and CDR2 FQGTGA come from the germline V gene. The CDR3 contains 14 residues. In nucleotides, the CDR3 is TGTGCCAGCAGCTTGTATGGCAGCAGGACTGAAGCTTTCTTT. It yields the protein CASSLYGSRTEAFF.

The genes are TRBV5-1 and TRBJ1-5; D is uncertain. V was cut by 4 bases and J by 1 base, with 6 bases left in between. This CDR3 region has 13 residues. In germline, CDR1 is SGHRS, CDR2 YFSETQ. The CDR3 loop is CASSVGSNQPQHF. CDR3 bases: TGCGCCAGCAGCGTGGGGAGCAATCAGCCCCAGCATTTT.

The J gene is TRBJ2-7, the V gene TRBV28; no clear D. V was pared by 7 bases and J by 3 bases, with 13 bases between. The CDR3 is made up of 13 amino acids. Per germline, CDR1 MDHEN and CDR2 SYDVKM. The CDR3 protein is CASNPDGSYEQYF. For the CDR3, the DNA is TGTGCCAGCAACCCCGACGGAAGCTACGAGCAGTACTTC.

The chain is built from TRBV27 and TRBJ1-5, with a possible D match to TRBD1 (6 bases). Germline values: CDR1 MNHEY, CDR2 SMNVEV (reference sequence). The CDR3 sequence is 17 residues long. Trimming left V 2 bases short and J 3 bases short, with 17 bases between. The CDR3 coding sequence is TGTGCCAGCAGTTTAGTGGGGGCAGGGGAAGACAATCAGCCCCAGCATTTT. It is translated as CASSLVGAGEDNQPQHF.

The chain recombines TRBV30 with TRBJ1-2, with D possibly being TRBD1 (5 bases). From germline, CDR1 is GTSNPN and CDR2 SVGIG (reference sequence). The V end lost 0 bases, the J end lost 7 bases, and 12 bases lay between the germline ends. This CDR3 is 13 amino acids long. Written as DNA, the CDR3 is TGTGCCTGGAGTGTAAACTGGGGCCGTGGCTACACCTTC. Amino acids: CAWSVNWGRGYTF.

CDR3 in amino acids: CSAKYKPLNSPLHF. Here the CDR3 DNA reads TGCAGTGCAAAATACAAGCCTCTAAATTCACCCCTCCACTTT. V is TRBV20-1 and J is TRBJ1-6, with no clear D. Trimming shortened V by 6 bases and J by 7 bases, and 16 bases separated the two germline ends. This CDR3 is built from 14 residues. The germline V gene has CDR1 DFQATT and CDR2 SNEGSKA (reference sequence).

This clonotype was observed a single time. The CDR3 is CSVAGGRTEAFF. DNA for the CDR3: TGCAGCGTTGCGGGTGGGCGGACTGAAGCTTTCTTT. V is TRBV29-1 and J is TRBJ1-1; D is unresolved. Looked up from germline, CDR1 is SQVTM and CDR2 is ANQGSEA. The CDR3 length is 12 residues. V dropped 4 bases and J dropped 5 bases, with 11 bases sitting between them.